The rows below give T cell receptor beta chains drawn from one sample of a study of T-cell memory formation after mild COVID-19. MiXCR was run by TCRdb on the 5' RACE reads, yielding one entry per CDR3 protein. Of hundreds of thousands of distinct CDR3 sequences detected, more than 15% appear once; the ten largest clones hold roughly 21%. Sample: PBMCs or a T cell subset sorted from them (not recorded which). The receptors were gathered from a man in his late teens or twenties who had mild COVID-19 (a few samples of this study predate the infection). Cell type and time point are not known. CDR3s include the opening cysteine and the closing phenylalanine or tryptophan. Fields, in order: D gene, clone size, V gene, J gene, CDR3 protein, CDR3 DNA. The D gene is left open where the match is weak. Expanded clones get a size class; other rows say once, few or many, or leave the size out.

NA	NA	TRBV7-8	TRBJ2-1	CATGGQNLNYNEQFF	TGTGCCACGGGGGGACAGAACTTAAACTACAATGAGCAGTTCTTC
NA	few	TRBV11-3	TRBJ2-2	CASSLDSFLNTGELFF	TGTGCCAGCAGCTTAGACAGCTTTTTGAACACCGGGGAGCTGTTTTTT
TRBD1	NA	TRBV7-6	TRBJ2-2	CASSSRQGQATGELFF	TGTGCCAGCAGCTCTAGACAGGGCCAAGCTACCGGGGAGCTGTTTTTT
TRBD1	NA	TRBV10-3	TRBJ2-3	CAISVGQKNTDTQYF	TGTGCCATCAGTGTGGGACAGAAAAACACAGATACGCAGTATTTT
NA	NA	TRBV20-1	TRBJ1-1	CSARDLLPSFEAFF	TGCAGTGCTAGAGACCTTCTCCCTTCTTTTGAAGCTTTCTTT
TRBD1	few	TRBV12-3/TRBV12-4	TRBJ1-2	CASGQGVFGYTF	TGTGCCAGCGGACAGGGGGTCTTTGGCTACACCTTC
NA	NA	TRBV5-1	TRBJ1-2	CASSFRGSGDGYTF	TGCGCCAGCAGCTTTAGGGGGTCTGGAGATGGCTACACCTTC
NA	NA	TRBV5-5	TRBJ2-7	CASSLEGVTDSYEQYF	TGTGCCAGCAGCTTGGAAGGGGTGACGGACTCCTACGAGCAGTACTTC
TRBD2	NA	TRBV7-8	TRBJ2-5	CASSSLLGGGIEETQYF	TGTGCCAGCAGCTCTCTGTTGGGCGGGGGTATCGAAGAGACCCAGTACTTC
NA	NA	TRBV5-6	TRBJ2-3	CASLSGAPRDTQYF	TGTGCCAGCTTGTCGGGGGCACCACGGGATACGCAGTATTTT
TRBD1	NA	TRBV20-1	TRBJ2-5	CSALDRVKETQYF	TGCAGTGCCCTGGACAGGGTAAAAGAGACCCAGTACTTC
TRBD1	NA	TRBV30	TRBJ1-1	CAWIERQGALGTEAFF	TGTGCCTGGATTGAGAGACAGGGGGCGTTAGGAACTGAAGCTTTCTTT
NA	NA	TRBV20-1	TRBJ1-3	CSARRTSSSGNTIYF	TGCAGTGCTAGACGGACCTCTAGCTCTGGAAACACCATATATTTT
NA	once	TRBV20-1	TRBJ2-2	CSARPGQGLRFTGELFF	TGCAGTGCGAGACCGGGACAAGGCCTCAGGTTTACCGGGGAGCTGTTTTTT
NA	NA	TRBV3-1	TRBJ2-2	CASSQQGPGELFF	TGTGCCAGCAGCCAACAGGGGCCCGGGGAGCTGTTTTTT
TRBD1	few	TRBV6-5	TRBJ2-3	CASSGTGGIDTQYF	TGTGCCAGCAGCGGGACAGGGGGGATAGATACGCAGTATTTT
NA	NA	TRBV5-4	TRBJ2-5	CASSLAGMKTQYF	TGTGCCAGCAGCTTGGCCGGTATGAAGACCCAGTACTTC
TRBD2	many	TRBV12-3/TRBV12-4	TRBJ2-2	CASTPREAARGELFF	TGTGCCAGCACCCCACGGGAGGCCGCAAGGGGGGAGCTGTTTTTT
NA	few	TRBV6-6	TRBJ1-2	CASSQDFARGYTF	TGTGCCAGCAGCCAGGACTTTGCCCGTGGCTACACCTTC
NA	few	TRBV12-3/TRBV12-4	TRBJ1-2	CASSERGLGDYGYTF	TGTGCCAGCAGTGAACGGGGCCTGGGGGACTATGGCTACACCTTC
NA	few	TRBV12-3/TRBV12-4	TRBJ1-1	CASSYGHANTEAFF	TGTGCCAGCAGTTACGGACATGCGAACACTGAAGCTTTCTTT
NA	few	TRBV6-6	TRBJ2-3	CASSLGPLGTDTQYF	TGTGCCAGCAGCCTGGGGCCCCTAGGCACAGATACGCAGTATTTT
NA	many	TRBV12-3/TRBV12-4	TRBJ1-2	CASSAVNYGYTF	TGTGCCAGCAGCGCGGTAAACTATGGCTACACCTTC
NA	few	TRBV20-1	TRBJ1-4	CSARALRTAINEKLFF	TGCAGTGCTAGAGCCTTGAGGACAGCTATTAATGAAAAACTGTTTTTT
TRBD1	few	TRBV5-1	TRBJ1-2	CASSTTPGQHGYTF	TGCGCCAGCAGCACTACTCCGGGACAGCATGGCTACACCTTC
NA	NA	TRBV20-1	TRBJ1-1	CSARRTHGHSLTEAFF	TGCAGTGCTAGACGGACTCACGGGCACAGTTTAACTGAAGCTTTCTTT
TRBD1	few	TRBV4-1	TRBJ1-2	CASSYPETGNYGYTF	TGCGCCAGCAGCTATCCCGAGACAGGGAACTATGGCTACACCTTC
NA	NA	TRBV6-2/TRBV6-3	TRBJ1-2	CASSLQFDGNYGYTF	TGTGCCAGCAGTCTCCAGTTTGACGGAAACTATGGCTACACCTTC
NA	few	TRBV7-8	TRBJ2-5	CASSLGSTQETQYF	TGTGCCAGCAGCTTAGGGTCAACCCAAGAGACCCAGTACTTC
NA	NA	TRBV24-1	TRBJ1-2	CATSDEIYGYTF	TGTGCCACCAGTGATGAAATTTATGGCTACACCTTC
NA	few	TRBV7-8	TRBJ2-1	CASSSGVLSYNEQFF	TGTGCCAGCAGCTCCGGGGTCCTCTCCTACAATGAGCAGTTCTTC
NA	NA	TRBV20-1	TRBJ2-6	CSARSGASGANVLTF	TGCAGTGCTAGATCGGGGGCTTCTGGGGCCAACGTCCTGACTTTC